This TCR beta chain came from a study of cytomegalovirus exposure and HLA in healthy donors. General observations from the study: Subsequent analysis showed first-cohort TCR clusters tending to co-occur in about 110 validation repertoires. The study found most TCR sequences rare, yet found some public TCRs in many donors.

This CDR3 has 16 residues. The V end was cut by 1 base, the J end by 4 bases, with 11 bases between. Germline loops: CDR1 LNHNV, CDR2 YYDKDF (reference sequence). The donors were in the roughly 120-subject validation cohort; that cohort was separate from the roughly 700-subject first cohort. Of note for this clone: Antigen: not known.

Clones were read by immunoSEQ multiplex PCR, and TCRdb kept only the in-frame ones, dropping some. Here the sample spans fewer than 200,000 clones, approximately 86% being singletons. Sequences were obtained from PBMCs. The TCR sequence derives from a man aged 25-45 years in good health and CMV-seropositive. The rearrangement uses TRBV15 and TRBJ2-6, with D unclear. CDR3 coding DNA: TGTGCCACCAGCAGAGGTACGACCTTGGGGGCCAACGTCCTGACTTTC. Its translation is CATSRGTTLGANVLTF.